This T cell receptor (beta chain) was observed in a study of STAT5B mutations in CD4+ large granular lymphocyte leukemia. Turning to the study itself: Among healthy controls, a particular HLA allele went with more CDR3 'QG' motifs.

Using immunoSEQ multiplex PCR, the repertoire was profiled, and TCRdb retains in-frame clones only, with some absent. The sample has fewer than 35,000 clones; roughly 88% are singletons. This clone was seen just once. CDR3 length equals 15 residues. Germline CDR1 SGHTA, CDR2 FQGNSA. Trimming cost V 1 base and J 0 bases, with 7 bases left between them. V is TRBV7-2 and J is TRBJ1-3; no reliable D call. The origin of this receptor is a human donor in good health. The sequencing input was CD4+ T cells from blood buffy coats. The CDR3 DNA sequence: TGTGCCAGCAGCTTAGTCGCCAGCTCTGGAAACACCATATATTTT. It is translated as CASSLVASSGNTIYF.